The T cell receptor (beta chain) under discussion was sequenced for a study of blood T cell repertoires in COVID-19. Background on the study: The cDNA or gDNA used as material had been derived from T cells, B-cell-depleted T cells, or PBMCs.

Only in-frame clones appear in the TCRdb table, and some are missing; sequencing was by immunoSEQ multiplex PCR. The top ten hold about a sixth of the sample, which has 70,000 to 90,000 clones, 70% to 90% seen once. V was cut by 1 base and J by 4 bases, with 11 bases left in between. The germline V gene has CDR1 SGHTS and CDR2 YDEGEE. The CDR3 loop spans 14 amino acids. Sequencing was done on a sample of peripheral blood. The sequence came from a woman aged 60-75 years with acute or convalescent COVID-19. V usage is TRBV5-8 and J usage is TRBJ1-2, with D perhaps matching TRBD1 (6 bases). The CDR3 reads CASSLYREGYGYTF. The DNA of the CDR3 is TGTGCCAGCAGCTTGTACAGGGAGGGCTATGGCTACACCTTC.